This T cell receptor beta chain appears in the sequencing data of a study of cytomegalovirus exposure and HLA in healthy donors. The PCR contained 60 Vbeta and 13 Jbeta primers. TCRdb's copy holds only in-frame clones and misses some; the assay was immunoSEQ multiplex PCR. Of hundreds of thousands of clones in the sample, approximately 90% were seen once. Unmatched junction bases numbered 4, after V lost 1 base and J lost 1 base. This CDR3 region has 15 residues. CDR1 LNHNV and CDR2 YYDKDF come from the germline V gene (reference sequence). What was sequenced was PBMCs. The TCR comes from a young woman in good health and CMV-seronegative. The genes are TRBV15 and TRBJ2-7, with TRBD1 identical over 7 bases. CDR3 protein: CATSRGQGVSYEQYF. As DNA, the CDR3 is TGTGCCACCAGCAGAGGGCAGGGGGTTTCCTACGAGCAGTACTTC.